This entry lists 15 T cell receptor beta chains sequenced from one sample in a study of T cells in Graves' hyperthyroidism and ophthalmopathy. The source material, RNA transcripts, was used to amplify TCR beta CDR3 regions. An initial round of RT-PCR targeting the TCR CDR3 relied on the HTBI primer set. One entry per CDR3 protein results from TCRdb running MiXCR on the multiplex PCR reads. The sample lists around 300,000 distinct CDR3 sequences, 12% to 15% occurring once. Sequencing was performed on blood. All receptors come from a woman in her 40s with Graves' hyperthyroidism.

This clonotype has more than one count but fewer than ten. The rearrangement joins TRBV5-8 to TRBJ1-4; D not certain. CDR1 is SGHTS, CDR2 YDEGEE, per germline. Trimming cost V 0 bases and J 7 bases, with 13 bases left between them. This CDR3 contains 15 residues. The DNA of the CDR3 is TGTGCCAGCAGCTTGGCCCCGGGCTTCGGTGAAAAACTGTTTTTT. Translating it yields CASSLAPGFGEKLFF.

The sample holds many counts of this clonotype. This chain joins TRBV19 and TRBJ1-5, with D possibly being TRBD1 (6 bases). The germline V gene has CDR1 LNHDA and CDR2 SQIVND (reference sequence). CDR3 size: 16 residues. V lost 3 bases and J 0 bases, leaving 12 bases between the germline ends. Here the CDR3 DNA reads TGTGCCAGTAGTATCGGGGGGGCGGATAGCAATCAGCCCCAGCATTTT. Protein: CASSIGGADSNQPQHF.

The J gene is TRBJ2-3, the V gene TRBV12-3 or TRBV12-4, with TRBD1 matching 11 bases. CDR3 size: 15 residues. V was clipped by 7 bases and J by 1 base; unmatched bases: 4. The CDR3 DNA reads as TGTGCCAGCAATGGACAGGGGGCTCGCACAGATACGCAGTATTTT. Translation: CASNGQGARTDTQYF.

This clonotype was counted at least ten times. The gene calls are TRBV20-1 and TRBJ2-7; 8 bases map to TRBD1. The ends lost 0 bases at V and 3 bases at J; junction bases unmatched: 4. The CDR3 has 14 amino acids. Germline values: CDR1 DFQATT, CDR2 SNEGSKA (reference sequence). The CDR3 spells CSARDEDRVYEQYF. CDR3 DNA sequence: TGCAGTGCTAGAGATGAGGACAGGGTCTACGAGCAGTACTTC.

This chain connects TRBV6-9 to TRBJ2-2, with 11 bases fitting TRBD1. Trimming removed 3 bases from V and 6 bases from J; junction bases left unmatched: 6. The CDR3 covers 16 residues. Germline assignment: CDR1 MNHGY and CDR2 SVAAGI. In DNA, the CDR3 is TGTGCCAGCAGTTACCCCACGGGACAGGGGGCCGGGGAGCTGTTTTTT. This encodes CASSYPTGQGAGELFF.

In this sample, this clonotype turned up many times. The V call is TRBV6-2 or TRBV6-3, the J call TRBJ2-1; D not resolved. V lost 0 bases, J lost 4 bases, and 7 bases lay in between. The CDR3 has 14 amino acids. Looked up from germline, CDR1 is MNHEY and CDR2 is SVGEGT. The CDR3: CASSYSKEYNEQFF. Written as DNA, the CDR3 is TGTGCCAGCAGTTACTCTAAGGAATACAATGAGCAGTTCTTC.

This clonotype was picked up a small number of times. V usage is TRBV27 and J usage is TRBJ2-1; 10 bases agree with TRBD1. The CDR3 contains 15 residues. Germline loops: CDR1 MNHEY, CDR2 SMNVEV (reference sequence). V lost 5 bases, J lost 4 bases, and 5 bases stayed unmatched. Here the CDR3 reads CASSPWTGGYNEQFF. CDR3 in DNA: TGTGCCAGCAGTCCCTGGACAGGGGGGTACAATGAGCAGTTCTTC.

This clonotype was found many times. This chain uses TRBV24-1 with TRBJ1-2; D ambiguous. Germline V CDR1 and CDR2: KGHDR, SFDVKD. V shed 9 bases and J shed 8 bases, with 15 bases lying between them. The CDR3 is 12 amino acids. The CDR3 bases are TGTGCCACCTCGACTGAGGCCGGGGGCTACACCTTC. Amino acid sequence: CATSTEAGGYTF.

This clonotype was seen repeatedly, ten times or more. The V call is TRBV6-6, the J call TRBJ1-4; D not resolved. The germline V and J ends were trimmed by 2 bases and 10 bases, with 17 bases remaining between them. The CDR3 extends over 15 amino acids. Germline assignment: CDR1 MNHNY and CDR2 SVGAGI (reference sequence). The chain's CDR3 is CASSYGRSERRKLFF. The CDR3 DNA is TGTGCCAGCAGTTACGGGCGAAGTGAGCGAAGAAAACTGTTTTTT.

This clonotype was counted at least ten times. The rearrangement uses TRBV12-3 or TRBV12-4 and TRBJ1-2, with a tentative D call TRBD1 (6 bases). The ends were cut back, 4 bases at V and 5 bases at J, with 8 bases in the middle. This CDR3 spans 12 amino acids. This CDR3 is CASSWGAYGYTF. The CDR3 region has the DNA TGTGCCAGCAGTTGGGGGGCGTATGGCTACACCTTC.

The chain carries TRBV18 and TRBJ2-1; 12 bases line up with TRBD2. The CDR3 covers 13 residues. J lost 8 bases, V lost 8 bases, and 4 bases had no gene match. Germline V gene lookup returns CDR1 KGHSH and CDR2 LQKENI. The DNA for the CDR3 is TGTGCCAGCCGGACTAGCGGGATGGATGAGCAGTTCTTC. This sequence encodes CASRTSGMDEQFF.

The table lists this clonotype with a few counts. V and J are TRBV28 and TRBJ2-1; D uncertain. The CDR3 has 17 residues. V lost 3 bases to trimming and J lost 4 bases, with 19 bases between them. Looked up from germline, CDR1 is MDHEN and CDR2 is SYDVKM. CDR3 DNA: TGTGCCAGCAGTTTTTCGGGCATTTTCGTTGAGTACAATGAGCAGTTCTTC. Protein sequence: CASSFSGIFVEYNEQFF.

This clonotype was detected ten times or more. The chain combines TRBV12-3 or TRBV12-4 with TRBJ2-1; D might be TRBD1 or TRBD2, each matching 6 bases. This CDR3 is 12 amino acids long. The V and J ends lost 3 bases and 8 bases respectively, with 8 bases between them. The CDR3 DNA sequence: TGTGCCAGCAGTTTCGGGGGCCATGAGCAGTTCTTC. This translates into CASSFGGHEQFF.

Details on this clonotype: It may be a read error: a sequence one base away is much more abundant. The gene calls are TRBV3-1 and TRBJ1-2; the match to TRBD1 covers 9 bases. CDR1 is LGHDT and CDR2 is YNNKEL in the germline V gene (reference sequence). This CDR3 is 16 amino acids long. V shed 5 bases and J 1 base; nucleotides not matched to a gene: 8. The CDR3 is CASSGSQGALNYGYTF. For the CDR3, the DNA is TGTGCCAGCAGCGGATCACAGGGGGCCCTTAACTATGGCTACACCTTC.

This clonotype was recorded at least ten times. The chain is built from TRBV15 and TRBJ1-4, with D possibly TRBD1 on 5 matching bases. The CDR3 has 13 amino acids. Trimming removed 0 bases at V and 7 bases at J, with 6 bases between. Per the germline V gene, CDR1 is LNHNV and CDR2 is YYDKDF (reference sequence). For the CDR3, the DNA is TGTGCCACCAGCAGAGACAGGGTTGAAAAACTGTTTTTT. Translated: CATSRDRVEKLFF.